This passage covers 13 T cell receptor beta chains from one sample sequenced in a study of cytomegalovirus exposure and HLA in healthy donors. The PCR contained 60 Vbeta and 13 Jbeta primers. Measured with immunoSEQ multiplex PCR; TCRdb has only the in-frame clones, and not every one. The sample has more than 90,000 clones; 65% to 80% are singletons. The specimen sequenced was PBMCs. The source is a human donor in good health.

J is TRBJ1-2 and V is TRBV19; D unclear. This CDR3 has 12 residues. V lost 5 bases and J 2 bases, leaving 6 bases between the germline ends. Germline V lookup: CDR1 LNHDA, CDR2 SQIVND (reference sequence). This CDR3 reads CASSLANYGYTF. As DNA, the CDR3 is TGTGCCAGTAGTCTAGCGAACTATGGCTACACCTTC.

The chain has TRBV25-1 and TRBJ1-2; 9 bases line up with TRBD1. Germline V lookup: CDR1 MGHDK, CDR2 SYGVNS. The CDR3 runs 13 residues. Trimming took 5 bases from V and 7 from J; bases not matched to a gene: 5. The CDR3 loop reads CASSNTGGLGYTF. CDR3 sequence (DNA): TGTGCCAGCAGTAACACAGGGGGCCTTGGCTACACCTTC.

The chain uses TRBV18 and TRBJ1-2; weak D call: TRBD1 (5 bases). The V gene's germline CDR1 is KGHSH and CDR2 LQKENI. The CDR3 spans 13 residues. The ends were cut back, 3 bases at V and 3 bases at J, with 8 bases in the middle. CDR3 region: CASSPGGDYGYTF. CDR3 in DNA: TGTGCCAGCTCACCTGGGGGGGACTATGGCTACACCTTC.

This clone was seen just once. This chain connects TRBV6-6 to TRBJ1-2; 7 positions agree with TRBD1. J lost 8 bases, V lost 4 bases, and 10 bases had no gene match. The CDR3 contains 14 residues. CDR1 MNHNY and CDR2 SVGAGI come from the germline V gene (reference sequence). CDR3: CASSSSGTDRGYTF. In DNA, the CDR3 is TGTGCCAGCAGTTCCTCGGGGACAGACAGGGGCTACACCTTC.

CDR3 sequence (DNA): TGCAGCGCCACTCGGGGGACAGGGAACACTGAAGCTTTCTTT. Translation gives CSATRGTGNTEAFF. The rearrangement links TRBV29-1 to TRBJ1-1; 8 positions agree with TRBD1. The CDR3 consists of 14 residues. The V gene's germline CDR1 is SQVTM and CDR2 ANQGSEA. V lost 7 bases to trimming and J lost 1 base; unmatched junction nucleotides: 8.

The V gene is TRBV14, the J gene TRBJ2-6; 11 positions match TRBD1. The length of the CDR3 is 18 residues. J gave up 1 base and V 2 bases, and 4 bases lay outside the gene matches. Germline CDR1 is SGHDN and CDR2 is FVKESK. The CDR3 reads CASSQRTGGTSGANVLTF. CDR3 sequence (DNA): TGTGCCAGCAGCCAAAGGACAGGGGGCACGTCTGGGGCCAACGTCCTGACTTTC.

About this clone: Other DNA sequences in this specimen translate into the identical CDR3. The V and J genes are TRBV5-1 and TRBJ1-2; D gene ambiguous. Germline V gives CDR1 SGHRS, CDR2 YFSETQ. V was cut by 4 bases and J by 2 bases, with 9 bases left in between. The CDR3 loop spans 13 amino acids. CDR3 sequence (DNA): TGCGCCAGCAGCCTGGACGGGAACTATGGCTACACCTTC. Its protein product is CASSLDGNYGYTF. Looking up the rest from reference TRBV5-1 and TRBJ1-2 gives the full variable domain: KAGVTQTPRYLIKTRGQQVTLSCSPISGHRSVSWYQQTPGQGLQFLFEYFSETQRNKGNFPGRFSGRQFSNSRSEMNVSTLELGDSALYLCASSLDGNYGYTFGSGTRLTVV.

The chain employs TRBV7-9 and TRBJ2-5; 10 nucleotides match TRBD2. The tail of the sequence fits TRBJ2-7 better, so the J call may be wrong. Per the germline V gene, CDR1 is SEHNR and CDR2 is FQNEAQ (reference sequence). This CDR3 contains 15 residues. The DNA for the CDR3 is TGTGCCAGCAGCATCGGACTAGCGGTCTCCTACGAGCAGTACTTC. Translation gives CASSIGLAVSYEQYF.

This clone has a handful of counts. The chain couples TRBV5-4 to TRBJ2-1; weak D call: TRBD1 (6 bases). Germline V gene sequence: CDR1 SGHNT, CDR2 YYREEE (reference sequence). The germline V and J ends were trimmed by 1 base and 5 bases, with 10 bases remaining between them. The CDR3 contains 14 residues. The CDR3 DNA sequence: TGTGCCAGCAGCTTGTCCAGGGGAGACAATGAGCAGTTCTTC. It yields the protein CASSLSRGDNEQFF. The full variable domain, its missing parts supplied by reference TRBV5-4 and TRBJ2-1, is ETGVTQSPTHLIKTRGQQVTLRCSSQSGHNTVSWYQQALGQGPQFIFQYYREEENGRGNFPPRFSGLQFPNYSSELNVNALELDDSALYLCASSLSRGDNEQFFGPGTRLTVL.

The rearrangement joins TRBV10-1 to TRBJ1-1; the D gene is possibly TRBD1 (5 bases). In germline, CDR1 is WNHNN, CDR2 SYGVQD (reference sequence). V was trimmed by 8 bases and J by 0 bases, leaving 7 bases between them. The CDR3 is 12 residues long. Here the CDR3 DNA reads TGCGCCAGCGGCAGGGTGAACACTGAAGCTTTCTTT. Translated, it gives CASGRVNTEAFF.

This clone was counted once. This chain uses TRBV11-2 with TRBJ2-1; D might be TRBD2 (5 bases). The CDR3 spans 14 residues. V lost 5 bases and J lost 10, with 18 bases in between. Germline CDR1 SGHAT, CDR2 FQNNGV. CDR3 in DNA: TGTGCCAGCAGCCCTCCTCCCGGACTCGCCGAGCAGTTCTTC. This codes for CASSPPPGLAEQFF.

The chain carries TRBV5-6 and TRBJ2-3, with D perhaps TRBD2 (6 bases). Germline V gives CDR1 SGHDT, CDR2 YYEEEE. The CDR3 runs to 12 residues. V was trimmed by 7 bases and J by 8 bases, leaving 14 bases between them. The CDR3, as DNA: TGTGCCAGCTCCTCCCCCGGGGGTACGCAGTATTTT. Translation: CASSSPGGTQYF.

J is TRBJ1-2 and V is TRBV10-3; D is unclear. From germline, CDR1 is ENHRY and CDR2 SYGVKD. The CDR3 is 12 amino acids. Trimming removed 3 bases from V and 4 bases from J, with 6 bases in between. CDR3 sequence: CAISDEGYGYTF. The CDR3 DNA follows: TGTGCCATCAGTGATGAGGGCTATGGCTACACCTTC.